Each of the 26 T cell receptor beta chains below was sequenced from the same sample in a study of long-term antiretroviral therapy in people with HIV. Investigators performed immunoSEQ version v3.0 at survey level. Profiling relied on immunoSEQ multiplex PCR, and the TCRdb table lists in-frame clones only, not all of them. The sample consists of more than 20,000 clones, less than 85% of them appearing once. This sample comprised unsorted PBMCs, obtained less than 2.5 years after starting antiretroviral therapy. The receptors here all came from a man in his forties with HIV.

This clone came up once. V usage is TRBV10-3 and J usage is TRBJ1-5; 12 positions agree with TRBD1. Germline loops: CDR1 ENHRY, CDR2 SYGVKD. Unmatched junction bases numbered 9, after V lost 0 bases and J lost 6 bases. CDR3 length: 18 amino acids. This CDR3 reads CAISESGGTGGAGQPQHF. Here the CDR3 DNA reads TGTGCCATCAGTGAGTCCGGGGGGACAGGGGGCGCCGGTCAGCCCCAGCATTTT.

This chain joins TRBV5-1 and TRBJ2-7; the match to TRBD1 covers 8 bases. With 4 bases clipped from V and 4 bases from J, the junction kept 4 bases outside the gene matches. Germline assignment: CDR1 SGHRS and CDR2 YFSETQ. This CDR3 has 13 residues. Here the CDR3 reads CASSQGTGYEQYF. The CDR3 DNA reads TGCGCCAGCAGCCAGGGGACAGGATACGAGCAGTACTTC.

With regard to this clone: The same CDR3 arises from other DNA sequences in this sample as well. This rearrangement joins TRBV25-1 to TRBJ1-2; 8 bases are shared with TRBD1. Unmatched junction bases numbered 4, after V lost 2 bases and J lost 2 bases. CDR1 MGHDK and CDR2 SYGVNS come from the germline V gene. The CDR3 has 15 amino acids. In DNA form, the CDR3 reads TGTGCCAGCAGTGAACCGGGGACAGGAAACTATGGCTACACCTTC. Protein product: CASSEPGTGNYGYTF.

The gene calls are TRBV18 and TRBJ2-3; unclear D gene. V lost 2 bases, J lost 4 bases, and 10 bases lay in between. Germline loops: CDR1 KGHSH, CDR2 LQKENI. CDR3 size: 14 residues. CDR3 in DNA: TGTGCCAGCTCACCAGTCTCTGGGCCAGATACGCAGTATTTT. Its translation is CASSPVSGPDTQYF.

The chain links TRBV5-1 to TRBJ1-2, with D tentatively TRBD1 (5 bases). Germline loops: CDR1 SGHRS, CDR2 YFSETQ. V was cut by 7 bases and J by 6 bases, with 25 bases left in between. There are 16 residues in the CDR3. The CDR3 DNA reads TGCGCCAGCCGACCCTCCCCCGGGGCAGGGTGGAATGGCTACACCTTC. This codes for CASRPSPGAGWNGYTF.

This chain links TRBV5-1 with TRBJ2-1, with D tentatively TRBD2 (5 bases). The germline CDR1 and CDR2 sequences are SGHRS and YFSETQ. This CDR3 comprises 15 residues. Trimming removed 4 bases at V and 6 bases at J, with 17 bases between. The CDR3 reads CASSPDSSVPNEQFF. CDR3 in DNA: TGCGCCAGCAGCCCGGACTCTTCGGTCCCCAATGAGCAGTTCTTC.

This clone appeared once. The chain links TRBV28 to TRBJ1-1, with D possibly matching TRBD1 (5 bases). CDR3 length: 13 amino acids. With 7 bases removed from V and 7 bases from J, the gap between germline ends came to 16 bases. Per germline, CDR1 MDHEN and CDR2 SYDVKM. The CDR3 bases are TGTGCCAGCATTTACCCGGGGGGGGATGAAGCTTTCTTT. This encodes CASIYPGGDEAFF.

J is TRBJ1-1 and V is TRBV29-1; D gene ambiguous. The CDR3 consists of 13 residues. Trimming removed 5 bases from V and 7 bases from J, with 17 bases in between. The V gene's germline CDR1 is SQVTM and CDR2 ANQGSEA. CDR3 residues: CSVTGRPSNEAFF. The CDR3 bases are TGCAGCGTTACGGGCAGACCTAGTAATGAAGCTTTCTTT.

This clone appeared a single time. This rearrangement joins TRBV7-2 to TRBJ2-7; D unclear. The CDR3 runs to 11 residues. Germline CDR1 SGHTA, CDR2 FQGNSA. V shed 2 bases and J shed 6 bases, with 5 bases lying between them. The CDR3 loop is CASSLSLEQYF. The CDR3 DNA follows: TGTGCCAGCAGCTTATCCCTCGAGCAGTACTTC.

This chain uses TRBV11-2 with TRBJ1-4; no clear D. CDR3 length: 16 residues. V was trimmed by 1 base and J by 3 bases, leaving 12 bases between them. Germline lookup yields CDR1 SGHAT and CDR2 FQNNGV. The CDR3: CASSLGSVFPNEKLFF. DNA for the CDR3: TGTGCCAGCAGCTTAGGAAGCGTGTTTCCTAATGAAAAACTGTTTTTT.

CDR3 DNA sequence: TGTGCCAGCAGCTTGTCGACAGGGTTAAATGAAAAACTGTTTTTT. Translating it yields CASSLSTGLNEKLFF. V and J are TRBV7-2 and TRBJ1-4; 7 bases are shared with TRBD1. CDR3 length: 15 residues. After removal of 3 bases from V and 5 bases from J, the junction contained 6 bases not matched to a gene. The germline gives CDR1 SGHTA, CDR2 FQGNSA.

The chain has TRBV7-2 and TRBJ2-1; D is unresolved. Germline V gene sequence: CDR1 SGHTA, CDR2 FQGNSA. Trimming shortened V by 1 base and J by 16 bases, and 14 bases separated the two germline ends. The CDR3 has 12 residues. In DNA form, the CDR3 reads TGTGCCAGCAGCTTAGAAAGTATCCCGACCTTCTTC. Its translation: CASSLESIPTFF.

The chain recombines TRBV10-3 with TRBJ1-3; weak D call: TRBD1 (5 bases). Germline assignment: CDR1 ENHRY and CDR2 SYGVKD. The CDR3 covers 12 residues. V lost 0 bases to trimming and J lost 10 bases, with 7 bases between them. The CDR3 loop reads CAISESGATIYF. CDR3 DNA: TGTGCCATCAGTGAGTCAGGGGCGACCATATATTTT.

As DNA, the CDR3 is TGCAGCGTTGTCACAGGGGGCTACGAGCAGTACTTC. This gives the protein CSVVTGGYEQYF. The V and J genes are TRBV29-1 and TRBJ2-7, with 8 bases lining up with TRBD1. There are 12 residues in the CDR3. Trimming cost V 4 bases and J 3 bases; bases outside gene matches: 2. From germline, CDR1 is SQVTM and CDR2 ANQGSEA.

This rearrangement joins TRBV2 to TRBJ2-5; 8 bases match TRBD1. Germline assignment: CDR1 SNHLY and CDR2 FYNNEI. The CDR3 loop spans 18 amino acids. Unmatched junction bases numbered 14, after V lost 0 bases and J lost 5 bases. The CDR3 region has the DNA TGTGCCAGCAGTGAAGCGAACTTTGGACAGGGCCAGCTCGAGACCCAGTACTTC. Residues: CASSEANFGQGQLETQYF.

V usage is TRBV2 and J usage is TRBJ1-6, with unresolved D. Germline V gene sequence: CDR1 SNHLY, CDR2 FYNNEI. CDR3 length equals 14 residues. V was trimmed by 7 bases and J by 7 bases, leaving 14 bases between them. The CDR3 loop reads CASMWSTPNSPLHF. As DNA, the CDR3 is TGTGCCAGCATGTGGAGCACCCCGAATTCACCCCTCCACTTT.

The rearrangement links TRBV29-1 to TRBJ2-2, with D possibly matching TRBD1 (5 bases). CDR3 length: 15 residues. Germline V lookup: CDR1 SQVTM, CDR2 ANQGSEA. Deletions cut 0 bases from V and 5 bases from J, with 13 bases between. The CDR3 loop reads CSVEESIGETGELFF. The DNA of the CDR3 is TGCAGCGTTGAAGAAAGTATAGGGGAAACCGGGGAGCTGTTTTTT.

This clone was seen once. The chain links TRBV4-3 to TRBJ1-1, with TRBD1 matching over 7 bases. CDR1 and CDR2 from the germline V gene are LGHNA and YSLEER. The CDR3 runs to 14 residues. V lost 4 bases to trimming and J lost 0 bases; unmatched junction nucleotides: 2. The CDR3 is CASSRGQMNTEAFF. The CDR3 bases are TGCGCCAGCAGCCGGGGACAGATGAACACTGAAGCTTTCTTT.

The genes are TRBV10-2 and TRBJ1-5; unclear D gene. The CDR3 spans 12 residues. V was pared by 3 bases and J by 6 bases, with 6 bases between. CDR1 is WSHSY and CDR2 is SAAADI in the germline V gene. This chain's CDR3 is CASSDLGQPQHF. The CDR3 DNA is TGCGCCAGCAGTGATCTGGGTCAGCCCCAGCATTTT.

The V and J genes are TRBV5-1 and TRBJ2-5; no clear D. From germline, CDR1 is SGHRS and CDR2 YFSETQ. Trimming cost V 5 bases and J 5 bases, with 13 bases left between them. This CDR3 has 13 amino acids. CDR3 in DNA: TGCGCCAGCAGACCCGACCCGAAGGAGACCCAGTACTTC. Protein: CASRPDPKETQYF. The variable domain in full, completed from reference TRBV5-1 and TRBJ2-5, reads KAGVTQTPRYLIKTRGQQVTLSCSPISGHRSVSWYQQTPGQGLQFLFEYFSETQRNKGNFPGRFSGRQFSNSRSEMNVSTLELGDSALYLCASRPDPKETQYFGPGTRLLVL.

The V gene is TRBV19, the J gene TRBJ1-2, with D tentatively TRBD1 (6 bases). V was shortened by 7 bases and J by 7 bases, with 16 bases between the two germline ends. In germline, CDR1 is LNHDA, CDR2 SQIVND (reference sequence). This CDR3 is 13 amino acids long. Written as DNA, the CDR3 is TGTGCCAGTACCGCACTAGGGGGGCTTGGCTACACCTTC. As protein: CASTALGGLGYTF.

This rearrangement joins TRBV4-1 to TRBJ2-7, with 8 nucleotides matching TRBD1. V gave up 4 bases and J gave up 2 bases; unmatched junction bases: 10. The CDR3 covers 16 residues. The V gene's germline CDR1 is MGHRA and CDR2 YSYEKL. The CDR3 nucleotides are TGCGCCAGCAGCCCATTAATCGGGACAGGAACCTACGAGCAGTACTTC. Amino acids: CASSPLIGTGTYEQYF.

The CDR3 nucleotides read TGCGCCAGCAGCTTGACAGGGATCGGCACTGAAGCTTTCTTT. Amino acids: CASSLTGIGTEAFF. The gene calls are TRBV5-1 and TRBJ1-1, with a weak D call TRBD1 (6 bases). V lost 1 base, J lost 4 bases, and 11 bases lay in between. Germline-derived CDR1 and CDR2 are SGHRS and YFSETQ. This CDR3 is built from 14 residues.

The V gene is TRBV19, the J gene TRBJ2-7, with 10 bases lining up with TRBD1. Germline-derived CDR1 and CDR2 are LNHDA and SQIVND (reference sequence). This CDR3 has 17 amino acids. The J segment lost 3 bases and the V segment lost 1 base, leaving 9 bases of the junction unmatched. CDR3 sequence (DNA): TGTGCCAGTAGTATAGGAGGTAGGGGACAGGGGAGCTACGAGCAGTACTTC. Translated: CASSIGGRGQGSYEQYF.

The genes are TRBV14 and TRBJ2-2; tentative D call: TRBD1 (5 bases). The V gene lost 0 bases and the J gene lost 0 bases, with 5 bases spanning the gap. Per germline, CDR1 SGHDN and CDR2 FVKESK. This CDR3 comprises 15 residues. In DNA form, the CDR3 reads TGTGCCAGCAGCCAAGAGACAGCGAACACCGGGGAGCTGTTTTTT. This encodes CASSQETANTGELFF.

This clone has only a few counts. This sequence joins TRBV19 and TRBJ2-1; 9 nucleotides align to TRBD2. CDR1 is LNHDA, CDR2 SQIVND, per germline (reference sequence). The V and J ends lost 1 base and 4 bases, in that order; junction bases with no gene match: 5. The CDR3 has 16 amino acids. The CDR3 sequence is CASSIAAGGPYNEQFF. In nucleotides, the CDR3 is TGTGCCAGTAGTATAGCCGCGGGAGGGCCTTACAATGAGCAGTTCTTC.